Included here is one T cell receptor beta chain sequence, with context. Its antigen remains unidentified. This entry belongs to a study of cytomegalovirus exposure and HLA in healthy donors. Study findings and constraints: In vitro confirmation showed three CMV-associated chains to be CMV antigen specific. As was reported, the classifier diagnosed cytomegalovirus status with high specificity and sensitivity. Researchers catalogued about 150 TCR beta chains as cytomegalovirus-associated.

Using immunoSEQ multiplex PCR, the repertoire was profiled, and TCRdb retains in-frame clones only, with some absent. The repertoire holds roughly 120,000 clones, with around 89% as singletons. The V gene's germline CDR1 is SGHTA and CDR2 FQGNSA. Trimming stripped 5 bases from V and 5 bases from J, with 19 bases between. This CDR3 is 16 amino acids long. The V gene is TRBV7-2, the J gene TRBJ2-4; D possibly corresponds to TRBD1 (6 bases). The sample was PBMCs. The TCR originated in a man aged 18-30 years in good health and CMV-seronegative. The CDR3 sequence is CASSRESRGGENIQYF. The CDR3, as DNA: TGTGCCAGCAGCAGGGAGAGCAGGGGTGGGGAAAACATTCAGTACTTC.